The TCR beta chain under discussion was sequenced for a study of cytomegalovirus exposure and HLA in healthy donors. The length of the CDR3 is 13 residues. In germline, CDR1 is SGHAT, CDR2 FQNNGV. V lost 0 bases, J lost 8 bases, and 2 bases stayed unmatched. The PCR was carried out with 60 Vbeta primers and 13 Jbeta primers. Clones were read by immunoSEQ multiplex PCR, and TCRdb kept only the in-frame ones, dropping some. The repertoire holds 90,000 to 120,000 clones, with roughly 80% as singletons. This chain links TRBV11-2 with TRBJ1-2; 8 nucleotides align to TRBD1. Sequenced: PBMCs. The clonotype comes from a man younger than 45 in good health and CMV-seronegative. This CDR3 reads CASSLDRGRGYTF. The DNA of the CDR3 is TGTGCCAGCAGCTTAGACAGGGGGCGAGGCTACACCTTC.